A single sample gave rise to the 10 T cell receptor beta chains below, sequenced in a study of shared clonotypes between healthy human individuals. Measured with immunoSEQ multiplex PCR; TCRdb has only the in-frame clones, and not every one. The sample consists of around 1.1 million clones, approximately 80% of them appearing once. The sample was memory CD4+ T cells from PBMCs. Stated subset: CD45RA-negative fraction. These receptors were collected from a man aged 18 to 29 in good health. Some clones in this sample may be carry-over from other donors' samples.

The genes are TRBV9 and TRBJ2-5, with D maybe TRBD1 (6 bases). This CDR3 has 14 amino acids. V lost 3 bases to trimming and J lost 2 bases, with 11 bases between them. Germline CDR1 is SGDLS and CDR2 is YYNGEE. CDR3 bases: TGTGCCAGCAGCGCCGGACAGCCTCAAGAGACCCAGTACTTC. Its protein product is CASSAGQPQETQYF.

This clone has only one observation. CDR3 region: CAIRGTGEQWNGYTF. CDR3 coding DNA: TGTGCCATCAGGGGGACAGGGGAACAATGGAATGGCTACACCTTC. The rearrangement links TRBV10-3 to TRBJ1-2, with 10 nucleotides matching TRBD1. The CDR3 is made up of 15 amino acids. Trimming removed 6 bases from V and 6 bases from J; junction bases left unmatched: 10. Germline-derived CDR1 and CDR2 are ENHRY and SYGVKD.

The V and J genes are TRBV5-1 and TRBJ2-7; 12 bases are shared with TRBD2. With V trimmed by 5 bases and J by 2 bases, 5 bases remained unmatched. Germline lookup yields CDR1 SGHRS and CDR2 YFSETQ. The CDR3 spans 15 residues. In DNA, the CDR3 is TGCGCCAGCAGGTCGACTAGCGGGAGCCCCTACGAGCAGTACTTC. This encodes CASRSTSGSPYEQYF.

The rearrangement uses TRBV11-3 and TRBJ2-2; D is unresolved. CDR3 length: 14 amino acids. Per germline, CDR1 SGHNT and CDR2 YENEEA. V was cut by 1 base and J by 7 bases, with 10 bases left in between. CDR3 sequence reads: CASSLVGFDGELFF. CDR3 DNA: TGTGCCAGCAGCTTAGTAGGCTTCGACGGGGAGCTGTTTTTT.

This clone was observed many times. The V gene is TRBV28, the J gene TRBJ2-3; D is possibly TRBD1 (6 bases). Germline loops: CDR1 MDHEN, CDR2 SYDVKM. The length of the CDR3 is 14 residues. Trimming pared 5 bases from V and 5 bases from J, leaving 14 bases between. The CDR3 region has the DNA TGTGCCAGCAGTCCGCAGGGGTTCGGAGATACGCAGTATTTT. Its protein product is CASSPQGFGDTQYF.

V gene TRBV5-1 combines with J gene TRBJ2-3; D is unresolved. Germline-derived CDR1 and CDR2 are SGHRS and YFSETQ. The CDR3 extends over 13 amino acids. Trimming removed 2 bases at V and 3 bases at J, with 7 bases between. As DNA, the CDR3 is TGCGCCAGCAGCTTCACGGTAACAGATACGCAGTATTTT. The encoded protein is CASSFTVTDTQYF.

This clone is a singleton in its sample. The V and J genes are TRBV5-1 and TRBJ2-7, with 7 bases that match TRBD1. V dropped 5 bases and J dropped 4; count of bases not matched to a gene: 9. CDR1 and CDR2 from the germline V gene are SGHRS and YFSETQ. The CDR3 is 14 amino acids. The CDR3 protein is CASSWDSSPYEQYF. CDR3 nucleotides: TGCGCCAGCAGTTGGGACAGTTCGCCTTACGAGCAGTACTTC.

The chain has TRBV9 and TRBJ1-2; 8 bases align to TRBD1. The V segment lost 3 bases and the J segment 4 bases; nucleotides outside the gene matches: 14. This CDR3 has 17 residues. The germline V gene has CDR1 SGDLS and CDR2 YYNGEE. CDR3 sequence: CASSAQAGQATSYGYTF. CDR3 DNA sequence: TGTGCCAGCAGCGCGCAGGCGGGACAGGCAACCTCCTATGGCTACACCTTC.

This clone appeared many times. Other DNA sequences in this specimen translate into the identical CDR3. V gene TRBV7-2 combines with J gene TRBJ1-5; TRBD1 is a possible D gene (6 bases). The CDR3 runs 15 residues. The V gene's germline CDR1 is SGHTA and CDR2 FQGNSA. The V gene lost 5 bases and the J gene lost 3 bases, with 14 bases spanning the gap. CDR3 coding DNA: TGTGCCAGCAGCCTGACGGGGGGCAACAATCAGCCCCAGCATTTT. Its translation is CASSLTGGNNQPQHF.

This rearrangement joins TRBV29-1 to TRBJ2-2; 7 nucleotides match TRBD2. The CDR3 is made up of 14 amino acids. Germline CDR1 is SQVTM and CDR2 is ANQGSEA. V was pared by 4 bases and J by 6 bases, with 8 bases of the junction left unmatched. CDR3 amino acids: CSVVGGSTAGELFF. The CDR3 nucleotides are TGCAGCGTTGTGGGCGGGAGCACGGCCGGGGAGCTGTTTTTT.